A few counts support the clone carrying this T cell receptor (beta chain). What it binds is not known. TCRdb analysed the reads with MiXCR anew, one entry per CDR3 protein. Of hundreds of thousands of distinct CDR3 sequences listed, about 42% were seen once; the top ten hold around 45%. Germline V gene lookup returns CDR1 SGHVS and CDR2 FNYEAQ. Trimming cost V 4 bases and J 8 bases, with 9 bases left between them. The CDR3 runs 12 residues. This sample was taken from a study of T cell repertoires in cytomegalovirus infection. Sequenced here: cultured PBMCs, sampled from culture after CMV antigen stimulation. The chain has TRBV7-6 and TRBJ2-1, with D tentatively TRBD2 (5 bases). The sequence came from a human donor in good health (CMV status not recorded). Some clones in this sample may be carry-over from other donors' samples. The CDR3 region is CASSSNSDEQFF. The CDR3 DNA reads TGTGCCAGCAGCTCAAATAGCGATGAGCAGTTCTTC. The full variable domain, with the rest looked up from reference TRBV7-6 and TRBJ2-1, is GAGVSQSPRYKVTKRGQDVALRCDPISGHVSLYWYRQALGQGPEFLTYFNYEAQQDKSGLPNDRFSAERPEGSISTLTIQRTEQRDSAMYRCASSSNSDEQFFGPGTRLTVL.